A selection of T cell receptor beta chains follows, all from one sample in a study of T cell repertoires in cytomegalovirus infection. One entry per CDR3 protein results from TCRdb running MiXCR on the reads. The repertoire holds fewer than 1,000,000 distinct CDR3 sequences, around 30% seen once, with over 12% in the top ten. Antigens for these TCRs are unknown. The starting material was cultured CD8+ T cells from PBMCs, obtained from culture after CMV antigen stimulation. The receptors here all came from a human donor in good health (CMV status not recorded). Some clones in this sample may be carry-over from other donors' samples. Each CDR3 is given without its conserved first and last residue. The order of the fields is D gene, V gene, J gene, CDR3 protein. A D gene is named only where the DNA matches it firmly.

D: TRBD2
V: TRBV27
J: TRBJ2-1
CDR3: ASSPPGGFRDEQF

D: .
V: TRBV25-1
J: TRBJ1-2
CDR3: ASSEWGRGVASYGYT

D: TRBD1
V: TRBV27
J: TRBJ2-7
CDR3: VSSPGTGASEQY

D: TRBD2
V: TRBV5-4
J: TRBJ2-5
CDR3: ASSGYSGGPQETQY

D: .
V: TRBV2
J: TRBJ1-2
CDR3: ASRATGQRLGYT

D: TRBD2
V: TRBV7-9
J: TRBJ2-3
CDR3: ASSFSGDGSDTQY

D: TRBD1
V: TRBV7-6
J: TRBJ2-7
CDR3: ASSLGTVAAYEQY

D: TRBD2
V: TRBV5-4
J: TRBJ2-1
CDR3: ASSLISGPYNEQF

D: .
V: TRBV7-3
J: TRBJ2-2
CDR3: ASSLGITEPGELF

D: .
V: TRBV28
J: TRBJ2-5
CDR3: ASSYRGETQY

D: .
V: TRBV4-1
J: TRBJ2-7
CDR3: ASSLRDLSYEQY

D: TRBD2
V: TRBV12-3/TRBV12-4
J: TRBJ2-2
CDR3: ASSLEGGGVYTGELF

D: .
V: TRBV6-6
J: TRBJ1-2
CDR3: ASSYSMPGSSRYGYT

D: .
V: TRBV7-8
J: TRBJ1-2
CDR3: ACSFSGEGRGYGYT

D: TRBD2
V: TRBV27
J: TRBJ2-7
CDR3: ASSLWGGTYEQY

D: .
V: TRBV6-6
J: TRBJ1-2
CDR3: ASREAVHKGNLNYGYT

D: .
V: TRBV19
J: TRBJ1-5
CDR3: ASSISATYSNQPQH

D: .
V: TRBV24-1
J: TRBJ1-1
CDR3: ATSAGSTEAF

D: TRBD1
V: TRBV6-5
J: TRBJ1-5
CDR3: ASSYGGQGQPQH

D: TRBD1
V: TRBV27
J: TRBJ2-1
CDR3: ASSPQGAYEQF

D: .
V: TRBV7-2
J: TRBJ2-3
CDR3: ASSSLGRGLGDTQY

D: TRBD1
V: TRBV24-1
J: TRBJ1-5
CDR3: ATSDGTALDQPQH

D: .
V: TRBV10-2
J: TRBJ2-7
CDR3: ASAYSLSYEQY

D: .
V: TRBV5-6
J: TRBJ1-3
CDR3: ASAIGRHSGNTIY

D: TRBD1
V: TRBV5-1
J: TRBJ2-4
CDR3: ASSLAPGQGRYIQY

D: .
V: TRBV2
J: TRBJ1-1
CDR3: AITRDINTEAF

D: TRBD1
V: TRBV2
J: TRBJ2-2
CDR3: ASRTGIDTGELF

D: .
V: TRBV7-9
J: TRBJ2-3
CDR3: ANSHSGDTQY

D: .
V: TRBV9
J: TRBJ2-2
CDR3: ASKAGNTGELF

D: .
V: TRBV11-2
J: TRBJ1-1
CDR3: ASSFSKGRFTEAF

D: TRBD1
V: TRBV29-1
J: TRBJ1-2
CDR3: SVVRDSYYGYT

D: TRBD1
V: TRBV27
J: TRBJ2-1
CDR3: ASSPLAGTGRDEQF

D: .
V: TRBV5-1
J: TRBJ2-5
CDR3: ASSLQWYQETQY

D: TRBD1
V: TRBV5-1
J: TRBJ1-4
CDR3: ASSSLPTGEYEKLF

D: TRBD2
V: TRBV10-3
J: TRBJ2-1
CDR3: AILGTGTSGTSSYNEQF

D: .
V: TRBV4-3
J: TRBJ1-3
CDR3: ASSQAYGNTIY

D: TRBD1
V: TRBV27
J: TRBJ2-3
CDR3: ASSPGQGFSTDTQY

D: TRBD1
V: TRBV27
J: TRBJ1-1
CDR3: ASSFDRGGTEAF

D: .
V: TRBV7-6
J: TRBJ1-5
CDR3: ASSSFPGRESNQPQH

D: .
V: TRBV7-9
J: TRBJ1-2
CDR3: ASSLISGYGYT

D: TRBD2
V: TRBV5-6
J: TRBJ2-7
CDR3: ASTSGGAYEQY

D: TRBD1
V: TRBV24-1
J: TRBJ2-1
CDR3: ATSDRTGAGDEQF

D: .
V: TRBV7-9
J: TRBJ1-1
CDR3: ASSRVDGRNTGAF

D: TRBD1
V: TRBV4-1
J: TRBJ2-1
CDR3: ASSRGQGRYEQF

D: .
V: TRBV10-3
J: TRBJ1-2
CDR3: AISEGNGYT

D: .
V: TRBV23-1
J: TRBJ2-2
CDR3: ASSQSERLWTGELF

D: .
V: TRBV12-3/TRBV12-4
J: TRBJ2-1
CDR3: ASRRQVNEQF

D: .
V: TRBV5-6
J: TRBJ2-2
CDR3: ASSGQSGELF

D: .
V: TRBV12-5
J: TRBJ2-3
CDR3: ASGLDPRASTDTQY

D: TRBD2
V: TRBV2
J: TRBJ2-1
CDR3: ASTGGNEQF

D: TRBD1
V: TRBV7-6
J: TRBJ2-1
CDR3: ASSFWDSTYNEQF

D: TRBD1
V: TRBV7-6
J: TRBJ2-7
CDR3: ASSLDGQGSYEQY

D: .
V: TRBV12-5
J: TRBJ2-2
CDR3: ASGLVPNRVRAFYAGELF

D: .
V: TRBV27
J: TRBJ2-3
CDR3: ASSLWAGEADTQY

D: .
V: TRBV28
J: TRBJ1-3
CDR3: ASSPFRGSGNTIY

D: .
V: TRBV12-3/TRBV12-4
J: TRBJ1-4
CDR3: ASSLASGTTNEKLF

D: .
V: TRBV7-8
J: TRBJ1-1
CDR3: ASSFYGENTEAF

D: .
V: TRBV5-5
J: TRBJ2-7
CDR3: ASSLSAGTYEQY

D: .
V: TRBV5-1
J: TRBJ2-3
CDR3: ASSLEGSPLDTQY

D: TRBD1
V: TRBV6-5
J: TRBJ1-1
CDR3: ASSTGTGKNTEAF